This T cell receptor beta chain stems from a study of tumor and adjacent non-tumor tissue in lung cancer. Across the study: Each sample yielded approximately 4.2 million productive TCRbeta reads on average. Findings and limits, study-wide: Top 100 clones took a larger repertoire share in normal lung. Tumor tissue had significantly higher TCR diversity than normal lung. Shorter survival was associated with higher TCR diversity in tumors.

This sample's RNA came from whole unsorted tissue. The library came from three nested PCR rounds adapted from ARM-PCR protocols. TCRdb called the multiplex PCR reads again in MiXCR, with one record for every CDR3 protein. The sample holds some 77,000 distinct CDR3 sequences, approximately 71% seen once. With regard to this clonotype: Its antigen is as yet unknown. One junction end disagrees with the germline gene, perhaps due to a read error.

CDR3 length: 13 amino acids. Per the germline V gene, CDR1 is SQVTM and CDR2 is ANQGSEA. The sequence derives from a woman between 65 and 79 years old with non-small cell lung cancer. Specimen: lung tumor tissue. The genes are TRBV29-1 and TRBJ2-5; 9 bases agree with TRBD1. CDR3 nucleotide sequence: TGCAGCGCAGGACAGGGGAAGGTAGAGACCCAGTATTTC. Translated, it gives CSAGQGKVETQYF.